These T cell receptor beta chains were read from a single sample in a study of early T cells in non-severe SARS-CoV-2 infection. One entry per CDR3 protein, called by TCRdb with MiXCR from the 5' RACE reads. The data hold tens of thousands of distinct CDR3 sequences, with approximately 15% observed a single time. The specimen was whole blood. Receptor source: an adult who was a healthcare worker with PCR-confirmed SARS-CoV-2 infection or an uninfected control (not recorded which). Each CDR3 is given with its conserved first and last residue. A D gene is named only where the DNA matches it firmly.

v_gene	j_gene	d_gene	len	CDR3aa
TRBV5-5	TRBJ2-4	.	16	CASSLAVSFAKNIQYF
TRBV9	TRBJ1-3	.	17	CASSVAPPSYSGNTIYF
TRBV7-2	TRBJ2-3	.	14	CASSLAIRGDTQYF
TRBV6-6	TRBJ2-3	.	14	CASSYGASTDTQYF
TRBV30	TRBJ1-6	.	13	CAWRDRENSPLHF
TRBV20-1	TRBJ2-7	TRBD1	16	CSATPTGTGSSYEQYF
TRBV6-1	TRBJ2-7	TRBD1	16	CASRFGGDRGSYEQYF
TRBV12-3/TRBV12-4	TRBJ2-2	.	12	CASDDRSGELFF
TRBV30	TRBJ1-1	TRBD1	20	CAWSEGEMTGWRKRYTEAFF
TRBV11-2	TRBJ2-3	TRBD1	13	CASGQGRTDTQYF
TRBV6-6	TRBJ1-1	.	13	CASTTLGATEAFF
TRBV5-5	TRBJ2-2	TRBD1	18	CASSNSLTGTGFIGELFF
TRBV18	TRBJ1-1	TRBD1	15	CASSTGQGGNTEAFF
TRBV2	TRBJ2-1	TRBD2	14	CASSVPSGYNEQFF
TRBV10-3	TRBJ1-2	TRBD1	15	CAISGTGTTNYGYTF
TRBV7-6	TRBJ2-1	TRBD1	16	CASSSLTGIPYNEQFF
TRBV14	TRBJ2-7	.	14	CASSRGQSSYEQYF
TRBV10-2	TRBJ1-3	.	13	CASNRNSGNTIYF
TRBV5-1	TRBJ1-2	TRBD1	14	CASSPLTGGGGYTF
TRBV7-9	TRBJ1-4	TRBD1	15	CASSSSTGSNEKLFF
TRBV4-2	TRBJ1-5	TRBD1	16	CASSQQGGQGNQPQHF
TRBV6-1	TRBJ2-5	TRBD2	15	CASTSRGLADETQYF
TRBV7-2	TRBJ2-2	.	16	CASSFRPLTQAGELFF
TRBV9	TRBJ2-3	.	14	CASSVGWGPDTQYF
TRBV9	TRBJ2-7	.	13	CASSVAPVTEQYF
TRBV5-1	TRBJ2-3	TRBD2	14	CASSLEAGSDTQYF
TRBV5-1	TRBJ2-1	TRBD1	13	CASTQGGYNEQFF
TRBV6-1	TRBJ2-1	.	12	CAFGGSYNEQFF
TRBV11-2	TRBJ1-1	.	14	CASSLQRDGTEAFF
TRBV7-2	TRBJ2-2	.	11	CASSPWGELFF
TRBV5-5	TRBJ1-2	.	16	CASRLTDTLVNYGYTF
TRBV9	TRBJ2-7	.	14	CASSVGTSTYEQYF
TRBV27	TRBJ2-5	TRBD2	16	CASSFARTSKQETQYF
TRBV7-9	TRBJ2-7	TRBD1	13	CASRGTGGGEQYF
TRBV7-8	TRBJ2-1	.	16	CASSPDRRGGRDEQFF
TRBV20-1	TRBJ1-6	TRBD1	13	CSARGQGDSPLHF
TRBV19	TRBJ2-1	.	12	CASSIDTDEQFF
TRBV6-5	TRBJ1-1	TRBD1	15	CASSRPRDRGTEAFF
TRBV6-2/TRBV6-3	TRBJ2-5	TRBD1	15	CASSRDRRLGETQYF
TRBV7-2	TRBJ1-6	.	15	CASSLDVWESSPLHF
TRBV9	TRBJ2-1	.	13	CASSQGGRLFYFF
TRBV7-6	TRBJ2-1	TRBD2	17	CASSPSGGRQESVEQFF